In its sample, the clone carrying this T cell receptor (beta chain) was seen a few times. Its specificity is not known. These data originate in a study of beta chain features in type 1 diabetes. Overall study results and limits: A moderate, significant TCRB CDR3 shortening appeared in type 1 diabetes across four CD4+ subsets. Naive, central memory and Treg TCRB repertoires appeared more alike in patients than in healthy donors.

Every bit of the isolated RNA underwent reverse transcription, so sequencing read expressed TCRB transcripts. Naive, central memory and regulatory T cell samples yielded around 3.3 million reads on average. Sequencing was performed with immunoSEQ multiplex PCR; in TCRdb, only in-frame clones are kept and a portion is missing. The sample consists of some 400,000 clones, less than 15% of them appearing once. The CDR3 is 15 residues long. The V segment lost 1 base and the J segment 0 bases; nucleotides outside the gene matches: 5. Looked up from germline, CDR1 is GTSNPN and CDR2 is SVGIG (reference sequence). Via the markers CD45RO/CCR7/CD25/CD127/CD95/CD27, stem cell-like memory, regulatory, central memory and naive CD4+ cells were sorted.

The chain carries TRBV30 and TRBJ1-1; 7 bases fit TRBD1. Sequenced sample: naive CD4+ T cells from blood. This sequence originates from a woman between 18 and 29 years old in good health. Written as DNA, the CDR3 is TGTGCCTGGAGTGGATACAGGGGAATGAACACTGAAGCTTTCTTT. It translates to CAWSGYRGMNTEAFF.